Below are 5 T cell receptor beta chains sequenced from a single sample in a study of T cells in Graves' hyperthyroidism and ophthalmopathy. The CDR3 regions of TCR beta were amplified from RNA transcripts. Carried out on the TCR CDR3, a first-round RT-PCR used the HTBI primer set. TCRdb passed the multiplex PCR reads through MiXCR, listing each CDR3 protein once. This table holds approximately 520,000 distinct CDR3 sequences, less than 25% found once. What was sequenced was blood. Source of these receptors: a man in his late teens or twenties with Graves' hyperthyroidism.

This clonotype was seen at least ten times. The chain has TRBV12-3 or TRBV12-4 and TRBJ1-5; 7 nucleotides agree with TRBD1. The length of the CDR3 is 13 residues. Germline trimming cut 6 bases from V and 6 bases from J; bases unmatched to any gene: 5. The CDR3 is CASRLTGIQPQHF. CDR3 DNA: TGTGCCAGCAGGCTGACAGGGATTCAGCCCCAGCATTTT.

The chain has TRBV2 and TRBJ1-2, with D possibly being TRBD1 (6 bases). The germline V gene has CDR1 SNHLY and CDR2 FYNNEI. CDR3 length equals 15 residues. V lost 6 bases to trimming and J lost 0 bases, with 14 bases between them. This CDR3 is CASRGGTTANYGYTF. CDR3 nucleotide sequence: TGTGCCAGCAGAGGAGGGACAACCGCTAACTATGGCTACACCTTC.

This sequence joins TRBV20-1 and TRBJ2-7, with D unclear. The V and J ends lost 5 bases and 4 bases respectively, with 15 bases between them. The CDR3 is made up of 13 amino acids. Germline CDR1 and CDR2: DFQATT and SNEGSKA (reference sequence). In DNA, the CDR3 is TGCAGTGCTGTGACCCGGAATAAGTACGAGCAGTACTTC. Protein: CSAVTRNKYEQYF.

This clonotype was observed many times. At one boundary the junction diverges from the germline segment, which might be a read error. This rearrangement joins TRBV5-1 to TRBJ2-5; the match to TRBD1 covers 9 bases. Looked up from germline, CDR1 is SGHRS and CDR2 is YFSETQ. This CDR3 has 14 residues. The CDR3 coding sequence is TGTGCCAGCAGCCTGGGACAGGGAGAGGAGACCCAGTACTTC. Protein: CASSLGQGEETQYF.

This clonotype was counted at least ten times. The chain employs TRBV24-1 and TRBJ2-5; the D call may be TRBD1 or TRBD2 (6 bases each). The V and J ends lost 4 bases and 0 bases respectively, with 14 bases between them. The CDR3 runs 16 residues. Looked up from germline, CDR1 is KGHDR and CDR2 is SFDVKD. The CDR3 nucleotides are TGTGCCACCAGTGAGGCGGGACAAGATTACCAAGAGACCCAGTACTTC. Residues: CATSEAGQDYQETQYF.